This TCR beta chain was documented in a study of response to subunit inactivated influenza vaccine. TCRdb reprocessed the RT-PCR reads via MiXCR and lists one record per CDR3 protein. There are 500,000 to 550,000 distinct CDR3 sequences in the sample; 20% to 25% occur only once, and 2.5% to 3% lies in the top ten. The CDR3 is 12 residues long. Trimming pared 6 bases from V and 7 bases from J, leaving 10 bases between. These same data were also listed under a study on T cells expressing NK-cell markers. From that paper: As the method of synthesis, 5'RACE template switching with UMIs yielded TCR beta cDNA. The study drew TCR beta repertoires from sorted CD3+CD56+NKG2C+, CD3+CD56+NKG2C- and CD3+CD56-NKG2C+ T cells. HCMV seropositivity marked seven of the eight sequenced donors; one was seronegative. Several of the experiments relied on an anti-gamma-delta TCR antibody so that only alpha-beta TCR T cells were sorted.

This clonotype was sampled from a man aged 50-60 years who received an inactivated influenza vaccine. The V gene is TRBV12-3 or TRBV12-4, the J gene TRBJ2-1; unclear D gene. The source was CD4+ T cells sorted from PBMCs, collected 11 to 12 days after vaccination. DNA for the CDR3: TGTGCCAGCAGGATGACTCAGAATGAGCAGTTCTTC. Protein: CASRMTQNEQFF.